The rows below give T cell receptor beta chains drawn from one sample of a study of T cells in localized non-small cell lung cancer. Data came from immunoSEQ multiplex PCR; TCRdb stores just in-frame clones and leaves some out. The sample yields 15,000 to 25,000 clones, around nine tenths seen once. Sequenced material: peripheral blood, taken before any cancer treatment. The source of these receptors is a male donor at least 60 years old with stage I squamous cell lung carcinoma. Each CDR3 is given with its conserved first and last residue. D genes are given only for firm matches. Where a row states a size, it is once, few, many or the class of an expanded clone; other rows omit it.

d_gene,j_gene,abundance,v_gene,CDR3aa,CDR3nt
NA,TRBJ2-3,NA,TRBV5-1,CASSGDGTDTQYF,TGCGCCAGCAGCGGGGATGGGACAGATACGCAGTATTTT
NA,TRBJ2-1,NA,TRBV27,CASSLLDSYNEQFF,TGTGCCAGCAGTTTACTTGACTCCTACAATGAGCAGTTCTTC
TRBD1,TRBJ1-3,NA,TRBV19,CASSPGQGSAIYF,TGTGCCAGTAGTCCCGGACAGGGATCCGCCATATATTTT
NA,TRBJ2-7,NA,TRBV18,CASSPGAGEQYF,TGTGCCAGCTCACCGGGGGCTGGCGAGCAGTACTTC
NA,TRBJ1-2,NA,TRBV30,CAWSVPPAYYGYTF,TGTGCCTGGAGTGTTCCACCGGCTTACTATGGCTACACCTTC
TRBD2,TRBJ2-2,NA,TRBV7-3,CASSLTLGAGGTGELFF,TGTGCCAGCAGCTTAACGTTAGGGGCGGGAGGTACCGGGGAGCTGTTTTTT
NA,TRBJ2-3,NA,TRBV7-7,CASSLGSTDTQYF,TGTGCCAGCAGCTTAGGGAGCACAGATACGCAGTATTTT
TRBD1,TRBJ2-7,NA,TRBV28,CASSVNRDRPYEQYF,TGTGCCAGCAGTGTCAACCGGGACAGACCCTACGAGCAGTACTTC
TRBD1,TRBJ2-3,NA,TRBV6-9,CASRGTGTDTQYF,TGTGCCAGCAGGGGGACAGGCACAGATACGCAGTATTTT
NA,TRBJ1-5,NA,TRBV29-1,CSVGPSGNSNQPQHF,TGCAGCGTTGGACCGTCGGGGAATAGCAATCAGCCCCAGCATTTT
TRBD1,TRBJ1-2,NA,TRBV7-2,CASSSGQDRGYTF,TGTGCCAGCAGCTCTGGACAGGATCGAGGCTACACCTTC
NA,TRBJ2-3,NA,TRBV29-1,CSVERSTDTQYF,TGCAGCGTTGAGCGTAGCACAGATACGCAGTATTTT
NA,TRBJ2-1,NA,TRBV28,CASRQTSPHYNEQFF,TGTGCCAGCAGACAGACTAGTCCTCACTACAATGAGCAGTTCTTC
TRBD1,TRBJ1-4,NA,TRBV30,CAWSTGTGSFNEKLFF,TGTGCCTGGAGTACCGGGACAGGTTCATTTAATGAAAAACTGTTTTTT
NA,TRBJ2-3,NA,TRBV7-3,CASSSGSASDTQYF,TGTGCCAGCAGCTCAGGTTCGGCCTCAGATACGCAGTATTTT
NA,TRBJ2-3,NA,TRBV19,CASSTQGRGGTDTQYF,TGTGCCAGTAGTACCCAGGGTAGAGGAGGGACAGATACGCAGTATTTT
NA,TRBJ2-2,once,TRBV2,CASSEGDSWGELFF,TGTGCCAGCAGTGAAGGGGACTCTTGGGGGGAGCTGTTTTTT
NA,TRBJ2-2,NA,TRBV21-1,CASSKALGRSNTGELFF,TGTGCCAGCAGCAAAGCGTTGGGCAGGTCGAACACCGGGGAGCTGTTTTTT
TRBD2,TRBJ2-1,NA,TRBV7-2,CASSLAVNEQFF,TGTGCCAGCAGCCTAGCGGTCAATGAGCAGTTCTTC
TRBD1,TRBJ2-5,NA,TRBV30,CAWSPGQLAETQYF,TGTGCCTGGAGTCCGGGACAGTTGGCCGAGACCCAGTACTTC
TRBD1,TRBJ1-3,NA,TRBV7-2,CASSPSGQGVGNTIYF,TGTGCCAGCAGCCCCTCGGGACAGGGGGTTGGTAACACCATATATTTT
TRBD2,TRBJ2-3,NA,TRBV9,CASSKAGTSGRESDTRYF,TGTGCCAGCAGCAAGGCCGGGACTAGCGGGAGGGAGTCAGATACGCGGTATTTT
TRBD2,TRBJ2-1,NA,TRBV10-2,CATFPGTSYNEQFF,TGCGCCACCTTCCCCGGGACTAGCTATAATGAGCAGTTCTTC
TRBD1,TRBJ2-7,NA,TRBV27,CASSYGQGSSYEQYF,TGTGCCAGCAGTTACGGACAGGGGAGCTCCTACGAGCAGTACTTC
NA,TRBJ2-1,NA,TRBV4-3,CASSRQPGTAYNEQFF,TGCGCCAGCAGCCGACAGCCAGGGACTGCATACAATGAGCAGTTCTTC
NA,TRBJ1-5,NA,TRBV6-6,CASSYEGSEQPQHF,TGTGCCAGCAGTTACGAGGGGTCAGAACAGCCCCAGCATTTT
NA,TRBJ2-1,NA,TRBV15,CATSGGNEQFF,TGTGCCACCAGCGGCGGAAATGAGCAGTTCTTC
TRBD2,TRBJ2-3,NA,TRBV18,CASSPSASGSADTQYF,TGTGCCAGCTCACCATCCGCAAGCGGGAGCGCAGATACGCAGTATTTT
TRBD1,TRBJ1-2,NA,TRBV6-9,CASSFDRVYGYTF,TGTGCCAGCAGTTTCGACAGGGTCTATGGCTACACCTTC
NA,TRBJ1-1,NA,TRBV6-5,CASSRLGGDTEAFF,TGTGCCAGCAGCCGCCTGGGGGGGGACACTGAAGCTTTCTTT
NA,TRBJ2-3,NA,TRBV2,CASNPGVTDTQYF,TGTGCCAGCAACCCAGGGGTAACAGATACGCAGTATTTT